The 18 T cell receptor beta chains below come from one sample, sequenced in a study of T-cell reconstitution after alpha-beta-depleted transplantation in children. During its preparation, the TCRbeta library received unique molecular identifiers. TCRdb called the PCR reads again in MiXCR, with one record for every CDR3 protein. Among 700,000 to 950,000 distinct CDR3 sequences listed, 15% to 20% were seen once. Sequences were derived from PBMCs, mostly from graft donor cells, sampled 360 days after TCRalphabeta/CD19-depleted stem cell transplant. The origin of the receptors is a male patient aged 10-17 years who had a stem cell transplant for acute lymphoblastic leukemia, so the T cells may come from the graft donor.

This clonotype appeared many times. This sequence joins TRBV12-3 or TRBV12-4 and TRBJ2-3; 7 nucleotides match TRBD1. The CDR3 runs to 16 residues. J gave up 3 bases and V 1 base, and 7 bases lay outside the gene matches. CDR3 bases: TGTGCCAGCAGTTTAGGCAGGGGGATAAAAACAGATACGCAGTATTTT. Protein: CASSLGRGIKTDTQYF.

This rearrangement joins TRBV15 to TRBJ2-7; D may match TRBD1 or TRBD2 (5 bases each). The V end was cut by 1 base, the J end by 5 bases, with 12 bases between. Looked up from germline, CDR1 is LNHNV and CDR2 is YYDKDF (reference sequence). The CDR3 sequence is 14 residues long. CDR3 loop: CATSRGGVRDEQYF. The CDR3 DNA reads TGTGCCACCAGCAGAGGAGGGGTTCGGGACGAGCAGTACTTC.

The chain links TRBV5-1 to TRBJ2-5; D uncertain. This CDR3 is built from 17 residues. Germline CDR1 reads SGHRS; CDR2 reads YFSETQ. The V and J ends lost 4 bases and 5 bases respectively, with 24 bases between them. The CDR3 loop is CASSLPPFVIIRETQYF. The DNA of the CDR3 is TGCGCCAGCAGCCTCCCCCCGTTCGTGATCATCAGGGAGACCCAGTACTTC.

This clonotype came up a few times. CDR3 in amino acids: CASSRGWVGELFF. The DNA for the CDR3 is TGTGCCAGCAGCCGAGGGTGGGTCGGGGAGCTGTTTTTT. This rearrangement joins TRBV4-2 to TRBJ2-2, with TRBD2 as a possible D gene (5 bases). The germline V and J ends were trimmed by 4 bases and 7 bases, with 10 bases remaining between them. This CDR3 contains 13 residues. CDR1 and CDR2 from the germline V gene are LGHNA and YNFKEQ.

The chain is built from TRBV2 and TRBJ2-7; D unclear. Deletions cut 6 bases from V and 11 bases from J, with 17 bases between. This CDR3 spans 12 amino acids. CDR1 and CDR2 from the germline V gene are SNHLY and FYNNEI. This CDR3 is CASRRIDISKYF. The CDR3 DNA sequence: TGTGCCAGCAGGCGGATCGACATAAGCAAGTACTTC.

The chain joins TRBV4-1 to TRBJ2-7; D might be TRBD1 (5 bases). The germline V and J ends were trimmed by 6 bases and 5 bases, with 11 bases remaining between them. The CDR3 is 12 amino acids. Germline lookup yields CDR1 MGHRA and CDR2 YSYEKL. The CDR3, as DNA: TGCGCCAGCAGTGTTGGGGCCAACGAGCAGTACTTC. Residues: CASSVGANEQYF.

This clonotype has just a few counts. The rearrangement uses TRBV20-1 and TRBJ2-1; 9 nucleotides agree with TRBD2. This CDR3 is 15 amino acids long. With 3 bases clipped from V and 4 bases from J, the junction kept 7 bases outside the gene matches. Per the germline V gene, CDR1 is DFQATT and CDR2 is SNEGSKA (reference sequence). The CDR3 bases are TGCAGTGCTAGTACCCTAGCGGGACCGTACAATGAGCAGTTCTTC. This gives the protein CSASTLAGPYNEQFF.

At least ten counts were recorded for this clonotype. The chain recombines TRBV3-1 with TRBJ2-1; D not resolved. Germline assignment: CDR1 LGHDT and CDR2 YNNKEL (reference sequence). The CDR3 spans 13 residues. Trimming pared 4 bases from V and 2 bases from J, leaving 6 bases between. The CDR3 reads CASSRRTYNEQFF. In DNA, the CDR3 is TGTGCCAGCAGCCGCCGGACCTACAATGAGCAGTTCTTC.

V and J are TRBV12-3 or TRBV12-4 and TRBJ1-5, with D perhaps matching TRBD1 (5 bases). V lost 2 bases, J lost 6 bases, and 23 bases lay in between. This CDR3 contains 18 residues. The CDR3 nucleotides are TGTGCCAGCAGTTTATCCCAGGGACGGATCCTTTTCATTCAGCCCCAGCATTTT. It is translated as CASSLSQGRILFIQPQHF.

J is TRBJ1-5 and V is TRBV27; D might be TRBD1 (5 bases). CDR1 MNHEY and CDR2 SMNVEV come from the germline V gene (reference sequence). V dropped 7 bases and J dropped 0 bases, with 22 bases sitting between them. The CDR3 is made up of 18 amino acids. The chain's CDR3 is CASKIEDSRPDSNQPQHF. The CDR3 DNA reads TGTGCCAGCAAAATCGAAGACAGCCGACCCGATAGCAATCAGCCCCAGCATTTT.

This clonotype has a handful of counts. V gene TRBV5-1 combines with J gene TRBJ2-1, with D perhaps given as TRBD1 or TRBD2 (5 bases each). V shed 3 bases and J shed 2 bases, with 18 bases lying between them. CDR1 SGHRS and CDR2 YFSETQ come from the germline V gene. The CDR3 sequence is 17 residues long. CDR3 in amino acids: CASSWGRDGTAYNEQFF. The CDR3 nucleotides read TGCGCCAGCAGCTGGGGAAGGGACGGGACGGCCTACAATGAGCAGTTCTTC.

Only a few counts were recorded for this clonotype. CDR3 sequence (DNA): TGTGCCAGCAGTGAAGCGAGGACGGCCAAAAACATTCAGTACTTC. Its protein is CASSEARTAKNIQYF. The chain employs TRBV2 and TRBJ2-4, with D unresolved. CDR1 is SNHLY and CDR2 is FYNNEI in the germline V gene. V was pared by 0 bases and J by 1 base, with 7 bases between. The CDR3 is 15 amino acids.

This chain connects TRBV12-3 or TRBV12-4 to TRBJ2-1; D may correspond to TRBD1 or TRBD2 (6 bases each). The CDR3 is 18 residues long. V lost 0 bases and J lost 6, with 21 bases in between. CDR3 sequence (DNA): TGTGCCAGCAGTTTAGCCCGGCTAAGGGGGAGGTTGGTCAATGAGCAGTTCTTC. Protein sequence: CASSLARLRGRLVNEQFF.

This clonotype has only a few counts. The chain employs TRBV27 and TRBJ2-1, with TRBD2 as a possible D gene (6 bases). The ends were cut back, 4 bases at V and 1 base at J, with 11 bases in the middle. Germline CDR1 reads MNHEY; CDR2 reads SMNVEV (reference sequence). The CDR3 totals 15 residues. The CDR3 region is CASSSTGVSYNEQFF. DNA of the CDR3: TGTGCCAGCAGTTCCACGGGAGTATCCTACAATGAGCAGTTCTTC.

V gene TRBV27 combines with J gene TRBJ2-6; D is undetermined. V was pared by 1 base and J by 0 bases, with 4 bases between. The CDR3 totals 15 residues. The germline CDR1 and CDR2 sequences are MNHEY and SMNVEV (reference sequence). The CDR3 here is CASSLLISGANVLTF. The CDR3 DNA reads TGTGCCAGCAGTTTATTGATCTCTGGGGCCAACGTCCTGACTTTC.

The chain combines TRBV29-1 with TRBJ1-4; a possible D gene is TRBD1 (5 bases). V was clipped by 7 bases and J by 5 bases, with 14 bases between them. This CDR3 contains 13 residues. CDR1 SQVTM and CDR2 ANQGSEA come from the germline V gene. The CDR3 spells CSARAWGNEKLFF. Here the CDR3 DNA reads TGCAGCGCCCGGGCCTGGGGGAATGAAAAACTGTTTTTT. The entire variable domain, with the rest obtained from reference TRBV29-1 and TRBJ1-4, is as follows: SAVISQKPSRDICQRGTSLTIQCQVDSQVTMMFWYRQQPGQSLTLIATANQGSEATYESGFVIDKFPISRPNLTFSTLTVSNMSPEDSSIYLCSARAWGNEKLFFGSGTQLSVL.

V and J are TRBV12-3 or TRBV12-4 and TRBJ2-5; TRBD1 agrees at 7 bases. Germline trimming cut 6 bases from V and 11 bases from J; bases unmatched to any gene: 9. The CDR3 runs 12 residues. This CDR3 is CASSLQGLPQYF. The CDR3 DNA reads TGTGCCAGCAGCTTACAGGGGCTCCCACAGTACTTC.

The chain is built from TRBV21-1 and TRBJ2-7; TRBD2, the table's D call, lacks a check against the DNA. TRBV21-1 is a recognized pseudogene. The CDR3 is made up of 17 amino acids. The CDR3 region has the DNA TGTGCCAGCAGCCGGACTAGCGGGAGACCCCTTGCCTACGAGCAGTACTTC. Protein: CASSRTSGRPLAYEQYF.